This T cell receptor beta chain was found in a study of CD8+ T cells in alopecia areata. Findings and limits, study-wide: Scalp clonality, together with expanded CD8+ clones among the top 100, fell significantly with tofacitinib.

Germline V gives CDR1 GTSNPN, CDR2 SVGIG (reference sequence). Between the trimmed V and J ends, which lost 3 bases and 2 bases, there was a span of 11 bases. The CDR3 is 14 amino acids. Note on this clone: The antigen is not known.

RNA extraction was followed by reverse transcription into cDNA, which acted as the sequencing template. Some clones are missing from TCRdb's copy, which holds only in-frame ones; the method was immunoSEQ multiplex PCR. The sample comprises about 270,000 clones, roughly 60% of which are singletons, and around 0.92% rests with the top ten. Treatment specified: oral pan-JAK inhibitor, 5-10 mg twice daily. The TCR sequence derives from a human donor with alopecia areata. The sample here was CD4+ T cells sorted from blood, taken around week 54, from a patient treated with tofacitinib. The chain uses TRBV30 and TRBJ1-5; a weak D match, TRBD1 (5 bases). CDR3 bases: TGTGCCTGGAGAGCATCCAGGGGCAATCAGCCCCAGCATTTT. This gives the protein CAWRASRGNQPQHF.